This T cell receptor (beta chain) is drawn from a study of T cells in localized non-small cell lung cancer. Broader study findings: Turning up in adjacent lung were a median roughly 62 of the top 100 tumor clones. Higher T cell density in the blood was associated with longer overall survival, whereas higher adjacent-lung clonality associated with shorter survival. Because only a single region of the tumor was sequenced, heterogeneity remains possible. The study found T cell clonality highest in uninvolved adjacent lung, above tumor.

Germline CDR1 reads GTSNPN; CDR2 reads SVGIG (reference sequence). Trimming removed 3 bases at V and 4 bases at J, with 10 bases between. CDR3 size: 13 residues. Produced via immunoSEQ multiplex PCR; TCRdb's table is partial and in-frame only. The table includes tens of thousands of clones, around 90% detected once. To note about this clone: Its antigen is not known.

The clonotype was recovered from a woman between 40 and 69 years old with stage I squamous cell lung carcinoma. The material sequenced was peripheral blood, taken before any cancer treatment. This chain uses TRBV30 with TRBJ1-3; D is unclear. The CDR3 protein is CAWRIKSGNTIYF. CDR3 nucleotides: TGTGCCTGGAGGATTAAGTCCGGAAACACCATATATTTT.